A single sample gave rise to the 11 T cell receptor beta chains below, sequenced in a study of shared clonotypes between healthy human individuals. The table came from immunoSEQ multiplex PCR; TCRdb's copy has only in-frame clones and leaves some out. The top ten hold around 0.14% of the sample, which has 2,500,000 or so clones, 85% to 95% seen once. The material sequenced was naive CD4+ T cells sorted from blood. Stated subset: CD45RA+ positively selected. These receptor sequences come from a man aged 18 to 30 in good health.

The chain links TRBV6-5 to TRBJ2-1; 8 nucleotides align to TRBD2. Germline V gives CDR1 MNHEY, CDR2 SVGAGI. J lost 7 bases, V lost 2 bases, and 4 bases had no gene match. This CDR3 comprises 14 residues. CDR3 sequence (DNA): TGTGCCAGCAGTTACAGCGGGGGCGTGAATGAGCAGTTCTTC. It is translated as CASSYSGGVNEQFF.

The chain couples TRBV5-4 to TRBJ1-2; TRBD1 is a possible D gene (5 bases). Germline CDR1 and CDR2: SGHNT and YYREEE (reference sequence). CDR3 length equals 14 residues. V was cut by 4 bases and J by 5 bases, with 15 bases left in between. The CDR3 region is CASSRQDNPYGYTF. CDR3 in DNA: TGTGCCAGCAGCCGCCAGGACAACCCTTATGGCTACACCTTC.

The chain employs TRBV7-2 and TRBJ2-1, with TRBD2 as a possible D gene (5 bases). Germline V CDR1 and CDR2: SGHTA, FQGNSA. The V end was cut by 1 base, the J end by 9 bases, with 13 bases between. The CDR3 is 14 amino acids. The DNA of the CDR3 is TGTGCCAGCAGCTTAGGGATCCTAGGAGGTGAGCAGTTCTTC. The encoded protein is CASSLGILGGEQFF.

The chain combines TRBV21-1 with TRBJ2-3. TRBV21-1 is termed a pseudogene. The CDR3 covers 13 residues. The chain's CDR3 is CATKRSRTDTQYF. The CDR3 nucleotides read TGTGCCACCAAAAGGTCTCGCACAGATACGCAGTATTTT.

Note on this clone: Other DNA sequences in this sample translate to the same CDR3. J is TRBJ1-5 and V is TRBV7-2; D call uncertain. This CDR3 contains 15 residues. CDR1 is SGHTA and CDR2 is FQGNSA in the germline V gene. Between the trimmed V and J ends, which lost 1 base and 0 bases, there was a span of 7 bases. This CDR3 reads CASSLDGNSNQPQHF. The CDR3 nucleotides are TGTGCCAGCAGCTTAGATGGCAATAGCAATCAGCCCCAGCATTTT.

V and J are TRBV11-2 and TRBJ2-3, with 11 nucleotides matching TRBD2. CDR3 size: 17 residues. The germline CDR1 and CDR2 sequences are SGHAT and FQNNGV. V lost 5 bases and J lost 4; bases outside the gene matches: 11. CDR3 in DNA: TGTGCCAGCAGCCGTAAGTTGACTAGCGGGGTTCCAGATACGCAGTATTTT. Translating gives CASSRKLTSGVPDTQYF.

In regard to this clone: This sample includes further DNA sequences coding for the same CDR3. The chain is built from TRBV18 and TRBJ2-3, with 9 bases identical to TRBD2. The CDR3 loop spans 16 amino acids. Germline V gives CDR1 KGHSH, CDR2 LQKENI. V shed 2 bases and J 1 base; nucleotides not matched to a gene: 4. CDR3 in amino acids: CASSPSLAGGTDTQYF. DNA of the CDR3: TGTGCCAGCTCACCATCTTTAGCGGGAGGCACAGATACGCAGTATTTT.

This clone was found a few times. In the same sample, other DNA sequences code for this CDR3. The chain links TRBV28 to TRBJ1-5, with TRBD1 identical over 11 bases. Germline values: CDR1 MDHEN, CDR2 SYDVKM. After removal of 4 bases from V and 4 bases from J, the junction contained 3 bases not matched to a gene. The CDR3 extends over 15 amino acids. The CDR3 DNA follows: TGTGCCAGCAGTTCCGGGACAGGGGGTAATCAGCCCCAGCATTTT. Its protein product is CASSSGTGGNQPQHF.

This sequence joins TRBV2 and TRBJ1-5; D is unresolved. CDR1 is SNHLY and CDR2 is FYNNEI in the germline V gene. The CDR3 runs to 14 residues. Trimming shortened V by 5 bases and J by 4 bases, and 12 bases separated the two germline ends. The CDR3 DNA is TGTGCCAGCAGTCCTACCAGTTGGAATCAGCCCCAGCATTTT. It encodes CASSPTSWNQPQHF.

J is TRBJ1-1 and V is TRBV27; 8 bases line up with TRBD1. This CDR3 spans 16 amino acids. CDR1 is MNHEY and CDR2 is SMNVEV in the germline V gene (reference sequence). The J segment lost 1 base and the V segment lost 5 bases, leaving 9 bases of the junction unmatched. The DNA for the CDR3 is TGTGCCAGCAGTCCCGGGAACAGGGGGGGGAACACTGAAGCTTTCTTT. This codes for CASSPGNRGGNTEAFF.

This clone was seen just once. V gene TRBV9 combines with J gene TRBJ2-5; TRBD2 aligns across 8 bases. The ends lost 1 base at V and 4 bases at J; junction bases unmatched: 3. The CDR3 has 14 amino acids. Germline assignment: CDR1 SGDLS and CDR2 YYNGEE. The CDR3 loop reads CASSVLAGGETQYF. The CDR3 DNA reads TGTGCCAGCAGCGTACTAGCGGGCGGAGAGACCCAGTACTTC.